This entry lists 20 T cell receptor beta chains sequenced from one sample in a study of T cells expressing NK-cell markers (TCRdb year 2020). Library method: 5' RACE. Sequencing used an Illumina HiSeq 2000. TCRdb reprocessed the reads and assigns one entry to each CDR3 protein sequence, leaving out DNA. The table for this sample shows about 170,000 distinct CDR3 sequences. Together, the top ten hold about 19% of the sample. Sequences were obtained from blood T cells: a sorted CD56 or NKG2C T cell subset, CD4+ or CD8+ T cells, or bulk PBMC T cells (not recorded which). These TCRs come from a man aged 18 to 69 in good health.

The J gene is TRBJ2-3, the V gene TRBV10-3; the TRBD2 assignment by TCRdb is unverifiable without DNA. The germline gives CDR1 ENHRY, CDR2 SYGVKD. This CDR3 comprises 14 residues. This CDR3 is CAISLAGDTDTQYF.

This chain links TRBV6-2 or TRBV6-3 with TRBJ2-5; there is no DNA to check the TCRdb D call of TRBD1. This CDR3 comprises 16 residues. The germline gives CDR1 MNHEY, CDR2 SVGEGT. The CDR3 region is CASSQLEDRAGETQYF.

The V gene is TRBV28, the J gene TRBJ2-5; without DNA, the TCRdb call of TRBD1 cannot be checked. The CDR3 totals 16 residues. Germline CDR1 is MDHEN and CDR2 is SYDVKM. CDR3 residues: CASSAQQGVPGETQYF.

The chain couples TRBV4-2 to TRBJ1-4; TCRdb calls TRBD1, which cannot be checked without DNA. Germline CDR1 is LGHNA and CDR2 is YNFKEQ. This CDR3 is 18 amino acids long. CDR3 amino acids: CASSQDLSGGLTNEKLFF.

The chain links TRBV20-1 to TRBJ2-7; TCRdb selects TRBD2, and the lack of DNA leaves this call unchecked. CDR3 length equals 13 residues. Per the germline V gene, CDR1 is DFQATT and CDR2 is SNEGSKA (reference sequence). CDR3 in amino acids: CSARTAGEYEQYF.

The chain uses TRBV19 and TRBJ2-3; TCRdb selects TRBD2, and the lack of DNA leaves this call unchecked. Per germline, CDR1 LNHDA and CDR2 SQIVND (reference sequence). CDR3 length: 16 amino acids. This chain's CDR3 is CASSIGTQEWADTQYF.

V usage is TRBV5-1 and J usage is TRBJ2-3; there is no DNA to check the TCRdb D call of TRBD2. The CDR3 is 18 residues long. Germline values: CDR1 SGHRS, CDR2 YFSETQ. The CDR3 is CASSLLSGTSGDTDTQYF.

The rearrangement joins TRBV3-1 to TRBJ2-7; TCRdb proposes TRBD1, but this gene call is untestable without DNA. Germline values: CDR1 LGHDT, CDR2 YNNKEL (reference sequence). The CDR3 loop spans 15 amino acids. CDR3 protein: CASSQDIGQIYEQYF.

The chain combines TRBV19 with TRBJ2-7; the D call of TRBD1 rests on TCRdb alone, since no DNA is present to check it. The length of the CDR3 is 17 residues. Germline CDR1 LNHDA, CDR2 SQIVND (reference sequence). The CDR3: CASSAQLLWDRDYEQYF.

This chain uses TRBV6-1 with TRBJ2-2; TCRdb's D call, TRBD2, is unchecked because there is no DNA. This CDR3 region has 16 residues. Germline assignment: CDR1 MNHNS and CDR2 SASEGT. The CDR3 loop is CASSTGLAVITGELFF.

The chain joins TRBV13 to TRBJ2-7; TCRdb lists TRBD2, though no DNA is available to test this call. The CDR3 totals 14 residues. The germline gives CDR1 PRHDT, CDR2 FYEKMQ (reference sequence). CDR3 in amino acids: CASSPRLATYEQYF.

The chain recombines TRBV7-9 with TRBJ2-1. The CDR3 consists of 16 residues. Germline V gives CDR1 SEHNR, CDR2 FQNEAQ (reference sequence). CDR3 in amino acids: CASSLALVKLYNEQFF.

This chain links TRBV5-4 with TRBJ2-1; TCRdb picks TRBD2, but there is no DNA to check that call. This CDR3 has 18 residues. Germline V gene sequence: CDR1 SGHNT, CDR2 YYREEE (reference sequence). CDR3 protein: CASSLAAASGGARNEQFF.

The chain employs TRBV3-1 and TRBJ2-7; the TCRdb D gene call, TRBD1, has no DNA to confirm it. CDR1 and CDR2 from the germline V gene are LGHDT and YNNKEL (reference sequence). The CDR3 extends over 15 amino acids. The chain's CDR3 is CASSQDLGTPSEQYF.

The chain employs TRBV5-1 and TRBJ2-3; TCRdb picks TRBD1, but there is no DNA to check that call. The CDR3 has 14 residues. Germline V gene lookup returns CDR1 SGHRS and CDR2 YFSETQ. Here the CDR3 reads CASSLNRGPDTQYF.

This chain links TRBV20-1 with TRBJ1-6. The CDR3 has 15 residues. Germline values: CDR1 DFQATT, CDR2 SNEGSKA (reference sequence). CDR3 sequence reads: CSARSTRSYNSPLHF.

J is TRBJ2-1 and V is TRBV7-9; there is no DNA to check the TCRdb D call of TRBD2. Germline V gene data show CDR1 as SEHNR and CDR2 as FQNEAQ (reference sequence). The CDR3 consists of 14 residues. The chain's CDR3 is CARLSAGERNEQFF.

This sequence joins TRBV20-1 and TRBJ2-3; TCRdb's D gene call, TRBD2, goes unchecked for lack of DNA. The CDR3 covers 16 residues. Per the germline V gene, CDR1 is DFQATT and CDR2 is SNEGSKA (reference sequence). CDR3 amino acids: CSAREELAGDTDTQYF.

The rearrangement uses TRBV7-3 and TRBJ2-7; the TCRdb D gene call, TRBD2, has no DNA to confirm it. This CDR3 has 16 residues. CDR1 is SGHTA and CDR2 is FQGTGA in the germline V gene. The CDR3 spells CASSPSLLAVPYEQYF.

The V gene is TRBV5-6, the J gene TRBJ1-1. The CDR3 loop spans 14 amino acids. Looked up from germline, CDR1 is SGHDT and CDR2 is YYEEEE. CDR3 amino acids: CASSLALENTEAFF.